A selection of T cell receptor beta chains follows, all from one sample in a study of blood T cell repertoires in COVID-19. Some clones are missing from TCRdb's copy, which holds only in-frame ones; the method was immunoSEQ multiplex PCR. This table has approximately 300,000 clones, roughly 89% appearing once. Source material: peripheral blood. These receptors were obtained from a woman aged 30 to 39 with COVID-19, enrolled during active disease. Each CDR3 is given with its conserved first and last residue. A D gene is named only where the DNA matches it firmly. Some rows have no size entry. The others give once, few or many, or a class for an expanded clone.

V,D,length,size,J,DNA,CDR3
TRBV28,NA,13,NA,TRBJ1-6,TGTGCCAGCAGTCCGAGTCATAATTCACCCCTCCACTTT,CASSPSHNSPLHF
TRBV11-2,TRBD1,16,NA,TRBJ1-1,TGTGCCAGCAGCTTAGCCTATAACAGGGGTAACACTGAAGCTTTCTTT,CASSLAYNRGNTEAFF
TRBV9,NA,12,NA,TRBJ1-2,TGTGCCAGCAGCGCCGCTAACTATGGCTACACCTTC,CASSAANYGYTF
TRBV7-9,TRBD1,15,once,TRBJ1-3,TGTGCCAGCAGCGCCCGACAGGGGAAGGGAAACACCATATATTTT,CASSARQGKGNTIYF
TRBV18,NA,13,NA,TRBJ2-7,TGTGCCAGCCGACAGCCTCCATTCTACGAGCAGTACTTC,CASRQPPFYEQYF
TRBV10-1,TRBD1,15,NA,TRBJ1-1,TGCGCCAGCAGTGCCTCGGACAGGGTAGAAACTGAAGCTTTCTTT,CASSASDRVETEAFF
TRBV5-1,TRBD1,15,NA,TRBJ1-4,TGCGCCAGCAGCTACTCCGGGACAGGGCGTGAAAAACTGTTTTTT,CASSYSGTGREKLFF
TRBV6-5,TRBD1,13,NA,TRBJ2-3,TGTGCCAGCAGTTCAGGGGGCAGGGATACGCAGTATTTT,CASSSGGRDTQYF
TRBV7-9,TRBD2,17,NA,TRBJ2-2,TGTGCCAGCAGCTCCGCCCTAGCGGGGCCTAACACCGGGGAGCTGTTTTTT,CASSSALAGPNTGELFF
TRBV19,NA,12,NA,TRBJ2-1,TGTGCCAGTAATGGACTTTACAATGAGCAGTTCTTC,CASNGLYNEQFF
TRBV5-8,TRBD1,16,NA,TRBJ2-2,TGTGCCAGCAGCCGGGGGACAGGGGTATCTTCCGGGGAGCTGTTTTTT,CASSRGTGVSSGELFF
TRBV18,NA,13,NA,TRBJ1-2,TGTGCCATCCCGACGGGAGGACTTTATGGCTACACCTTC,CAIPTGGLYGYTF
TRBV3-1/TRBV3-2,NA,17,NA,TRBJ2-3,TGTGCCAGCAGCCAACCCCGGGGAGCCCCCGGCGAAGATACGCAGTATTTT,CASSQPRGAPGEDTQYF
TRBV11-2,TRBD1,16,NA,TRBJ1-4,TGTGCCAGCAGCTTAGCGGGGGACAGCCCTAATGAAAAACTGTTTTTT,CASSLAGDSPNEKLFF
TRBV5-5,NA,14,few,TRBJ1-5,TGTGCCAGCAGCTTCTGGCAAGAAAATCAGCCCCAGCATTTT,CASSFWQENQPQHF
TRBV2,TRBD1,12,once,TRBJ2-5,TGTGCCAGCAGAGGGGGCATGGAGACCCAGTACTTC,CASRGGMETQYF
TRBV10-1,NA,19,NA,TRBJ1-5,TGCGCCAGCATCTTAAAATCTCACCGGACAGCATTCCTCAATCAGCCCCAGCATTTT,CASILKSHRTAFLNQPQHF
TRBV18,NA,12,once,TRBJ1-1,TGTGCCAGCTCCCGACAGACGACTGAAGCTTTCTTT,CASSRQTTEAFF
TRBV6-5,TRBD1,14,NA,TRBJ1-6,TGTGCCAGCAGGAAGGATACAGGGGCGGAACCCCTCCACTTT,CASRKDTGAEPLHF
TRBV9,NA,14,NA,TRBJ2-1,TGTGCCAGCAGCGTAGAGTCTTGGGCCAATGAGCAGTTCTTC,CASSVESWANEQFF
TRBV23-1,NA,15,NA,TRBJ1-5,TGCGCCAGCAGTCAAGTACATTTTAGCAATCAGCCCCAGCATTTT,CASSQVHFSNQPQHF
TRBV15,NA,15,NA,TRBJ1-2,TGTGCCACCAGCAGTACGGACACCCCGAACTATGGCTACACCTTC,CATSSTDTPNYGYTF
TRBV2,NA,14,NA,TRBJ1-6,TGTGCCAGCAGTGAACAGGGGAAAGATTGGGCCCTCCACTTT,CASSEQGKDWALHF
TRBV7-9,NA,15,once,TRBJ1-5,TGTGCCAGCAGCTTAGGGGCCGGGGACAATCAGCCCCAGCATTTT,CASSLGAGDNQPQHF
TRBV6-5,NA,14,once,TRBJ1-5,TGTGCCAGCAGTAATAACAGAAACCTTTTTCCCCAGCATTTT,CASSNNRNLFPQHF
TRBV4-1,TRBD1,18,NA,TRBJ1-3,TGCGCCAGCAGCCCATCACTGACGGGACAGGGGACTGGAAACACCATATATTTT,CASSPSLTGQGTGNTIYF
TRBV4-3,TRBD2,16,NA,TRBJ2-1,TGCGCCAGCAGCCACCGAGCGGGGGGGCTCTACAATGAGCAGTTCTTC,CASSHRAGGLYNEQFF
TRBV7-2,TRBD2,16,NA,TRBJ2-3,TGTGCCAGCAGCTGGGGAGCGGGGGGGCCGATAGATACGCAGTATTTT,CASSWGAGGPIDTQYF
TRBV27,NA,16,NA,TRBJ1-1,TGTGCCAGCAGTGGGAGGGGGGGGGCGCTGGGCACTGAAGCTTTCTTT,CASSGRGGALGTEAFF
TRBV19,NA,12,NA,TRBJ1-6,TGTGCCTGTGCAGGGGCTAATTCACCCCTCCACTTT,CACAGANSPLHF
TRBV3-1/TRBV3-2,TRBD2,14,NA,TRBJ2-3,TGTGCCAGCAGCCTTAGCGGGGGGGCCGGTACGCAGTATTTT,CASSLSGGAGTQYF
TRBV5-5,NA,15,NA,TRBJ1-1,TGTGCCAGCAGCTCGGCAGGGGACCCGAACACTGAAGCTTTCTTT,CASSSAGDPNTEAFF
TRBV6-6,NA,15,NA,TRBJ2-3,TGTGCCAGCAGTCCCCTTCAGTCTAGCACAGATACGCAGTATTTT,CASSPLQSSTDTQYF
TRBV4-2,TRBD1,16,NA,TRBJ1-4,TGTGCCAGCAGCCTGGGAACAGGGGAAACTAATGAAAAACTGTTTTTT,CASSLGTGETNEKLFF
TRBV6-5,TRBD1,14,NA,TRBJ1-2,TGTGCCAGCAGGAAACAGGGGCCTAACTATGGCTACACCTTC,CASRKQGPNYGYTF
TRBV24-1,NA,16,NA,TRBJ2-3,TGTGCCACCAGTGATAACCCTAGCGAAGGCACAGATACGCAGTATTTT,CATSDNPSEGTDTQYF
TRBV6-2/TRBV6-3,NA,15,NA,TRBJ2-5,TGTGCCAGCAGTTATGGTCGGGGGGCGGCGGAGACCCAGTACTTC,CASSYGRGAAETQYF
TRBV7-2,TRBD1,15,NA,TRBJ1-5,TGTGCCAGCAGCATGGACAGGGGGGGCAATCAGCCCCAGCATTTT,CASSMDRGGNQPQHF
TRBV2,NA,14,NA,TRBJ2-2,TGTGCCAGCAGTGAAATGGGGGCCGCCGGGGAGCTGTTTTTT,CASSEMGAAGELFF
TRBV5-6,NA,19,NA,TRBJ1-6,TGTGCCAGCAGCCTCCTCTCCGGGACTAGCTACTCCTATAATTCACCCCTCCACTTT,CASSLLSGTSYSYNSPLHF
TRBV18,NA,17,NA,TRBJ1-1,TGTGCCAGCTCACCACGGGTTGTGGACAGCCCCTCCTCTGAAGCTTTCTTT,CASSPRVVDSPSSEAFF
TRBV6-2/TRBV6-3,NA,11,NA,TRBJ2-7,TGTGCCAGCAGTTATGCGGACGAGCAGTACTTC,CASSYADEQYF
TRBV5-4,NA,15,NA,TRBJ1-3,TGTGCCAGCAGCTCTAACCGGGGAGCCGGAAACACCATATATTTT,CASSSNRGAGNTIYF
TRBV3-1/TRBV3-2,NA,14,NA,TRBJ1-2,TGTGCCAGCAGCCAACGGACAGCTTTCTATGGCTACACCTTC,CASSQRTAFYGYTF
TRBV6-5,TRBD2,15,NA,TRBJ2-1,TGTGCCAGCAGCCCCGGGACTAGCTCCTACAATGAGCAGTTCTTC,CASSPGTSSYNEQFF
TRBV4-1,TRBD2,16,once,TRBJ2-1,TGCGCCAGCAGCCATCCTAGCGGGGGGCCAAACAATGAGCAGTTCTTC,CASSHPSGGPNNEQFF
TRBV4-3,TRBD2,17,NA,TRBJ2-3,TGCGCCAGCAGCCAAGACGGGACTAGCAGTATCACAGATACGCAGTATTTT,CASSQDGTSSITDTQYF
TRBV29-1,NA,12,NA,TRBJ1-4,TGCAGCGTTGGGGCAGGTGGGGAAAAACTGTTTTTT,CSVGAGGEKLFF
TRBV6-1,TRBD1,16,once,TRBJ2-2,TGTGCCAGCAGTGGGTCTTGGGCAGGGGGCCTCGGGGAGCTGTTTTTT,CASSGSWAGGLGELFF
TRBV11-3,NA,14,NA,TRBJ1-5,TGTGCCAGCAGCTTAACGGGGTCTAATCAGCCCCAGCATTTT,CASSLTGSNQPQHF
TRBV19,TRBD1,12,NA,TRBJ2-1,TGTGCCAGTAGACGGGACAGGGGGGAGCAGTTCTTC,CASRRDRGEQFF
TRBV6-2/TRBV6-3,NA,12,NA,TRBJ2-2,TGTGCCAGCAGTTACCCGGGCGGGGAGCTGTTTTTT,CASSYPGGELFF
TRBV6-2/TRBV6-3,TRBD2,17,NA,TRBJ2-3,TGTGCCAGCAGTTATTCGTGGAGCGGGGGGAGCACGGATACGCAGTATTTT,CASSYSWSGGSTDTQYF
TRBV6-6,TRBD2,16,once,TRBJ2-2,TGTGCCAGCAGGGGACTAGCGGGGGGGCTGATCGGGGAGCTGTTTTTT,CASRGLAGGLIGELFF
TRBV4-2,NA,12,NA,TRBJ2-7,TGTGCCAGCAGCCAAGCTCCCTACGAGCAGTACTTC,CASSQAPYEQYF
TRBV7-2,NA,15,NA,TRBJ2-1,TGTGCCAGCAGCGAGTGGGGGGGCCCCTACAATGAGCAGTTCTTC,CASSEWGGPYNEQFF
TRBV25-1,TRBD1,17,NA,TRBJ2-2,TGTGCCAGCAGTGAATTGGGACAGGGGGTTAACACCGGGGAGCTGTTTTTT,CASSELGQGVNTGELFF
TRBV20-1,NA,11,few,TRBJ2-2,TGCAGTGCCCCGGGTATCGGGGAGCTGTTTTTT,CSAPGIGELFF
TRBV2,NA,16,once,TRBJ2-5,TGTGCCAGCAGTGAAGCGCAGGGGGGACGAAGTGTGACCCAGTACTTC,CASSEAQGGRSVTQYF